This T cell receptor (beta chain) was sequenced during a study of T cell repertoires in cytomegalovirus infection. In the study overall: Signatures in public TCR beta sequences pointed to both CMV infection and matching HLA type. Study-wide findings and caveats: HLA-C-restricted CMV-specific TCR beta clonotypes prevailed in the ex vivo response. Carriers of CMV plus the relevant HLA were identified by cumulative public TCR beta family frequency.

As for this clonotype: Its antigen is still unknown.

TCRdb passed the reads through MiXCR, listing each CDR3 protein once. Of roughly 630,000 distinct CDR3 sequences in the sample, approximately 24% were seen once. Sequences were obtained from CD8+ T cells from PBMCs. The origin of this receptor is a human donor in good health (CMV status not recorded). Some clones in this sample may be carry-over from other donors' samples.

The CDR3: CAISDPQAQLEQYF. The DNA for the CDR3 is TGTGCCATCAGTGACCCCCAGGCCCAACTCGAGCAGTACTTC. This chain uses TRBV10-3 with TRBJ2-7; D gene ambiguous. Per the germline V gene, CDR1 is ENHRY and CDR2 is SYGVKD. The CDR3 covers 14 residues. Trimming took 3 bases from V and 6 from J, leaving 15 bases between them.